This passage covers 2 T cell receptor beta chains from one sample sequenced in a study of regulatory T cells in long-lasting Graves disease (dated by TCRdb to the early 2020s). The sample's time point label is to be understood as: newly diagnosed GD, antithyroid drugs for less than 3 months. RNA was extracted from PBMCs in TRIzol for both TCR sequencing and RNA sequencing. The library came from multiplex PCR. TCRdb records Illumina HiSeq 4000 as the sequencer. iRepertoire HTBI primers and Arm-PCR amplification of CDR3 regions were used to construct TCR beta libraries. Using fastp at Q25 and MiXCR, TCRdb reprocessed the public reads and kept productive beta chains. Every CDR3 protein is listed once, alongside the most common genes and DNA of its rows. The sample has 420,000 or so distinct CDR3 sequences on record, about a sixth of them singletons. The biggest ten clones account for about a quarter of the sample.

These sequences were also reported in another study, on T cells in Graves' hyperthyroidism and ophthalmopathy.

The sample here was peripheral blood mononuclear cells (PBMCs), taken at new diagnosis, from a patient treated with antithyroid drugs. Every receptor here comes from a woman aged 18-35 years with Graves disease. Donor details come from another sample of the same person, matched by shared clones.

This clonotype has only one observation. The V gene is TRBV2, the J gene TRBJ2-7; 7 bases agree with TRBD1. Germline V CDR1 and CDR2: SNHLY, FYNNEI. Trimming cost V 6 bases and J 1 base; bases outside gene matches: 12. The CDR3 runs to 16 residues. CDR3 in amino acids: CASSSDRVTASYEQYF. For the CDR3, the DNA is TGTGCCAGCAGCTCCGACAGGGTAACTGCTTCCTACGAGCAGTACTTC.

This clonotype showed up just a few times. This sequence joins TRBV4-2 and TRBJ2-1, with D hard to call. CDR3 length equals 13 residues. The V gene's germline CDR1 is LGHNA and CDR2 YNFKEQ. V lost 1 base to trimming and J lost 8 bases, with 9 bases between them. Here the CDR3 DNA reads TGTGCCAGCAGCCAAGTAAGGGTAGATGAGCAGTTCTTC. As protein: CASSQVRVDEQFF.